A single sample is the source of the 7 T cell receptor beta chains below, sequenced in a study of glioma-infiltrating T cells (TCRdb year 2016). The sequencer listed for this sample is Illumina MiSeq. The iRepertoire nested amplicon-rescue multiplex PCR (arm-PCR) platform was used to amplify TCR alpha and beta CDR3 regions from RNA. TCRdb reprocessed the public reads (quality trimming at Q25 with fastp, clone calling with MiXCR) and kept in-frame beta chains. For every CDR3 protein sequence, its rows merge into one entry that carries the most common genes and DNA. For this sample the table gives about 400,000 distinct CDR3 sequences, of which about two fifths were detected only once. The ten largest clones capture more than 10% of the sample. The sample was glioma tissue, nonneoplastic brain tissue, or PBMCs (not recorded which). These receptors were taken from a human donor with low-grade glioma or glioblastoma, undergoing nonglioma brain surgery, or in good health (not recorded which).

This chain connects TRBV28 to TRBJ2-7, with no clear D. The CDR3 runs to 11 residues. The V gene lost 7 bases and the J gene lost 6 bases, with 10 bases spanning the gap. CDR1 and CDR2 from the germline V gene are MDHEN and SYDVKM. CDR3 amino acids: CASMSPREQYF. As DNA, the CDR3 is TGTGCCAGCATGTCTCCCCGCGAGCAGTACTTC. Drawing the rest from reference TRBV28 and TRBJ2-7, the complete variable domain is DVKVTQSSRYLVKRTGEKVFLECVQDMDHENMFWYRQDPGLGLRLIYFSYDVKMKEKGDIPEGYSVSREKKERFSLILESASTNQTSMYLCASMSPREQYFGPGTRLTVT.

The table lists this clonotype with many counts. The chain employs TRBV6-2 or TRBV6-3 and TRBJ1-2; 7 nucleotides line up with TRBD1. Per the germline V gene, CDR1 is MNHEY and CDR2 is SVGEGT. CDR3 size: 16 residues. V lost 3 bases and J lost 3; bases outside the gene matches: 10. CDR3 region: CASSYSRDRGDYGYTF. Written as DNA, the CDR3 is TGTGCCAGCAGTTATTCCCGGGACAGAGGAGACTATGGCTACACCTTC.

The chain couples TRBV6-1 to TRBJ2-7, with D possibly being TRBD1 (6 bases). CDR1 MNHNS and CDR2 SASEGT come from the germline V gene. Trimming left V 10 bases short and J 3 bases short, with 13 bases between. The CDR3 has 12 amino acids. The CDR3 sequence: CATMRGGYEQYF. CDR3 DNA sequence: TGTGCCACCATGAGAGGGGGCTACGAGCAGTACTTC.

Only one count was recorded for this clonotype. The J gene is TRBJ2-6, the V gene TRBV28; no reliable D call. The germline V gene encodes CDR1 MDHEN and CDR2 SYDVKM. This CDR3 spans 15 amino acids. V lost 6 bases to trimming and J lost 1 base, with 10 bases between them. The CDR3 DNA reads TGTGCCAGCAGCGTAGGCCAGTCTGGGGCCAACGTCCTGACTTTC. Its translation is CASSVGQSGANVLTF.

This clonotype came up a few times. This chain joins TRBV4-2 and TRBJ2-7; TRBD1 agrees at 8 bases. The CDR3 runs 15 residues. The germline gives CDR1 LGHNA, CDR2 YNFKEQ. V lost 3 bases, J lost 5 bases, and 9 bases stayed unmatched. CDR3 nucleotide sequence: TGTGCCAGCAGCCATTTGGGACAGGCCCTGGACGAGCAGTACTTC. Protein: CASSHLGQALDEQYF.

The V and J genes are TRBV20-1 and TRBJ2-1; no firm D call. The V end lost 1 base, the J end lost 6 bases, and 10 bases lay between the germline ends. The CDR3 is 13 amino acids. Germline CDR1 and CDR2: DFQATT and SNEGSKA (reference sequence). In DNA form, the CDR3 reads TGCAGTGCTAGAGGCCATAGGAGCAATGAGCAGTTCTTC. Its translation is CSARGHRSNEQFF.

The chain combines TRBV29-1 with TRBJ1-2; D unclear. The CDR3 has 14 residues. CDR1 SQVTM and CDR2 ANQGSEA come from the germline V gene. V dropped 6 bases and J dropped 3 bases, with 17 bases sitting between them. CDR3 loop: CSVRIGRPDYGYTF. CDR3 sequence (DNA): TGCAGCGTCCGGATCGGCCGACCGGACTATGGCTACACCTTC.